The next 7 T cell receptor beta chains were all read from a single sample in a study of regulatory T cells in long-lasting Graves disease. Time point in this sample: persistent/refractory GD, antithyroid drugs over 5 years with positive TRAb. PBMCs provided the RNA from which the TCR library was made. Construction of the TCR beta libraries employed iRepertoire HTBI primers in conjunction with Arm-PCR of CDR3 regions. TCRdb processed the multiplex PCR reads anew with MiXCR; each CDR3 protein has one entry. The sample lists 700,000 or so distinct CDR3 sequences; around 30% were seen once. This sample comprised peripheral blood mononuclear cells (PBMCs), obtained when the disease was refractory, from a patient treated with antithyroid drugs. These receptors were collected from a female donor with Graves disease.

This CDR3 is CAWSEWGGYGYTF. CDR3 bases: TGTGCCTGGAGTGAATGGGGAGGCTATGGCTACACCTTC. The rearrangement uses TRBV30 and TRBJ1-2; D is ambiguous. V lost 1 base and J 4 bases, leaving 10 bases between the germline ends. Germline CDR1 GTSNPN, CDR2 SVGIG (reference sequence). The CDR3 length is 13 residues.

This clonotype has just a few counts. This rearrangement joins TRBV6-1 to TRBJ1-2; TRBD1 matches at 7 bases. Germline lookup yields CDR1 MNHNS and CDR2 SASEGT. J gave up 8 bases and V 2 bases, and 8 bases lay outside the gene matches. The CDR3 is made up of 14 amino acids. CDR3 in amino acids: CASSENRGSWGYTF. Written as DNA, the CDR3 is TGTGCCAGCAGTGAAAACAGGGGTAGTTGGGGCTACACCTTC.

This chain links TRBV2 with TRBJ1-5; a weak D match, TRBD1 (6 bases). V was cut by 7 bases and J by 4 bases, with 11 bases left in between. Germline lookup yields CDR1 SNHLY and CDR2 FYNNEI. The CDR3 consists of 13 residues. The CDR3: CASKSRGNQPQHF. CDR3 DNA sequence: TGTGCCAGCAAGAGCAGGGGTAATCAGCCCCAGCATTTT. The full variable domain, with the rest looked up from reference TRBV2 and TRBJ1-5, is EPEVTQTPSHQVTQMGQEVILRCVPISNHLYFYWYRQILGQKVEFLVSFYNNEISEKSEIFDDQFSVERPDGSNFTLKIRSTKLEDSAMYFCASKSRGNQPQHFGDGTRLSIL.

The V and J genes are TRBV6-9 and TRBJ1-2; a weak D match, TRBD1 (5 bases). Germline values: CDR1 MNHGY, CDR2 SVAAGI. Deletions cut 3 bases from V and 7 bases from J, with 21 bases between. The CDR3 runs 16 residues. The CDR3 protein is CASSYYPGRQGGGYTF. DNA for the CDR3: TGTGCCAGCAGTTACTATCCGGGACGCCAGGGAGGTGGCTACACCTTC.

The chain uses TRBV6-1 and TRBJ2-7; 9 bases map to TRBD2. V was pared by 5 bases and J by 6 bases, with 11 bases of the junction left unmatched. The CDR3 covers 15 residues. From germline, CDR1 is MNHNS and CDR2 SASEGT. CDR3 bases: TGTGCCAGCAGTAACCTACGGGCGGGAGGGCCCGAGCAGTACTTC. Translating it yields CASSNLRAGGPEQYF.

The chain joins TRBV9 to TRBJ1-5; weak D call: TRBD1 (6 bases). There are 13 residues in the CDR3. Germline CDR1 reads SGDLS; CDR2 reads YYNGEE. Deletions cut 5 bases from V and 5 bases from J, with 11 bases between. CDR3 protein: CASSRGVDQPQHF. The CDR3 DNA is TGTGCCAGCAGTAGGGGGGTGGATCAGCCCCAGCATTTT. The variable domain in full, with the rest retrieved from reference TRBV9 and TRBJ1-5, is DSGVTQTPKHLITATGQRVTLRCSPRSGDLSVYWYQQSLDQGLQFLIQYYNGEERAKGNILERFSAQQFPDLHSELNLSSLELGDSALYFCASSRGVDQPQHFGDGTRLSIL.

This clonotype was seen many times. The J gene is TRBJ1-4, the V gene TRBV28, with TRBD1 matching over 8 bases. With 7 bases clipped from V and 8 bases from J, the junction kept 9 bases outside the gene matches. The germline gives CDR1 MDHEN, CDR2 SYDVKM. This CDR3 spans 14 amino acids. The CDR3: CASKRQGRVEKLFF. In DNA, the CDR3 is TGTGCCAGCAAACGACAGGGGAGGGTGGAAAAACTGTTTTTT.